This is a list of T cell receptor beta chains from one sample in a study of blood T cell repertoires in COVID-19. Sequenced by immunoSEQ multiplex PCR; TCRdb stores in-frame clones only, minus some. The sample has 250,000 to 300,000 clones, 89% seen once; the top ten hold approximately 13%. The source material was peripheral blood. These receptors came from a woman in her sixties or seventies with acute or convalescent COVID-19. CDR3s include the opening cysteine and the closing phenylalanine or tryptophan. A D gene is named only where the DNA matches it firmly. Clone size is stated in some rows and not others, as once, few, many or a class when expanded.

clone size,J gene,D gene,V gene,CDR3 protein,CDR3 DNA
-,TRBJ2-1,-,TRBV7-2,CASTPDTSSYNEQFF,TGTGCCAGCACCCCAGACACCAGCTCCTACAATGAGCAGTTCTTC
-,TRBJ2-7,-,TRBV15,CATSREGGAYEQYF,TGTGCCACCAGCAGAGAAGGAGGGGCCTACGAGCAGTACTTC
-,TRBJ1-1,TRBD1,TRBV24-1,CATSDTPGTGGNEAFF,TGTGCCACCAGTGATACCCCCGGGACAGGGGGAAATGAAGCTTTCTTT
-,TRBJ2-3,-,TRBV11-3,CASSSSPSLVTDTQYF,TGTGCCAGCAGCTCCAGCCCCAGCCTAGTCACAGATACGCAGTATTTT
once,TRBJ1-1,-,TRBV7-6,CASSLQGGGTEAFF,TGTGCCAGCAGCTTACAGGGAGGAGGGACTGAAGCTTTCTTT
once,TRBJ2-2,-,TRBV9,CASRPGGLNTGELFF,TGTGCCAGCCGCCCTGGAGGCCTGAACACCGGGGAGCTGTTTTTT
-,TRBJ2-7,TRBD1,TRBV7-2,CASSLVSGTVYEQYF,TGTGCCAGCAGCTTAGTTTCCGGGACAGTATACGAGCAGTACTTC
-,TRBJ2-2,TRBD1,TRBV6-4,CASKPGQGAGELFF,TGTGCCAGCAAACCGGGACAGGGAGCCGGGGAGCTGTTTTTT
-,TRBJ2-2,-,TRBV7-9,CASSLGVAEGNTGELFF,TGTGCCAGCAGCCTGGGAGTAGCGGAGGGGAACACCGGGGAGCTGTTTTTT
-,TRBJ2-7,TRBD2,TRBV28,CASTPSGTSYEQYF,TGTGCCAGCACCCCTTCCGGGACTAGCTACGAGCAGTACTTC
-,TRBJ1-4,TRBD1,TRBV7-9,CASRSGLGTDTTNEKLFF,TGTGCCAGCAGATCGGGACTTGGGACAGATACAACTAATGAAAAACTGTTTTTT
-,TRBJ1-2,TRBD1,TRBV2,CASIRDRDYGYTF,TGTGCCAGCATTCGGGACAGAGACTATGGCTACACCTTC
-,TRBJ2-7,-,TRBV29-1,CSVQGPPYEQYF,TGCAGCGTACAGGGACCCCCCTACGAGCAGTACTTC
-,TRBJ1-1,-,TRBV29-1,CSVDPAGWTEAFF,TGCAGCGTTGACCCAGCGGGATGGACTGAAGCTTTCTTT
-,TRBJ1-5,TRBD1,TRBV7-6,CASSLETGVQPQHF,TGTGCCAGCAGCTTAGAGACAGGGGTTCAGCCCCAGCATTTT
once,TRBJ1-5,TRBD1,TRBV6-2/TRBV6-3,CASSGDRYQPQHF,TGTGCCAGCAGTGGGGACAGGTATCAGCCCCAGCATTTT
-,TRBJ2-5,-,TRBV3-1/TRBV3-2,CASQAPRKTQYF,TGTGCCAGCCAGGCCCCTCGCAAGACCCAGTACTTC
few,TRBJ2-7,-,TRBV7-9,CASSLETAVYEQYF,TGTGCCAGCAGCTTAGAGACAGCCGTCTACGAGCAGTACTTC
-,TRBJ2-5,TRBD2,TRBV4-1,CASSQVFSGVGETQYF,TGCGCCAGCAGCCAAGTGTTCAGCGGGGTAGGTGAGACCCAGTACTTC
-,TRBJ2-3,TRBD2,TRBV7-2,CASSLASGRVDTQYF,TGTGCCAGCAGCTTAGCCAGCGGGAGGGTAGATACGCAGTATTTT
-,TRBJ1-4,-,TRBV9,CASSVGPLGRGEEKLFF,TGTGCCAGCAGCGTAGGCCCCCTAGGCCGAGGCGAGGAAAAACTGTTTTTT
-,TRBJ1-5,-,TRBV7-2,CASSLAEGHYSNQPQHF,TGTGCCAGCAGCTTAGCCGAGGGACATTATAGCAATCAGCCCCAGCATTTT
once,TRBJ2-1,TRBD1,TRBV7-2,CASSLDSGQGEEQFF,TGTGCCAGCAGCTTAGATTCTGGTCAGGGGGAGGAGCAGTTCTTC
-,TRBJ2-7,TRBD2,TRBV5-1,CASSAGTSVYEQYF,TGCGCCAGCAGCGCCGGGACTAGCGTCTACGAGCAGTACTTC
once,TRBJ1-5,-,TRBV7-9,CASSLLLTGDSPPHWPQHF,TGTGCCAGCAGCTTATTATTGACGGGAGACAGTCCCCCTCATTGGCCCCAGCATTTT
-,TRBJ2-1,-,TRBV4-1,CASSHSSYSYNEQFF,TGCGCCAGCAGCCACAGTAGCTACTCCTACAATGAGCAGTTCTTC
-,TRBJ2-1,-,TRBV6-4,CASSPGAYNEQFF,TGTGCCAGCAGTCCCGGTGCTTACAATGAGCAGTTCTTC
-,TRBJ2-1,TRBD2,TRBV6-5,CASSLLAGEYNEQFF,TGTGCCAGCAGCTTACTAGCGGGAGAATACAATGAGCAGTTCTTC
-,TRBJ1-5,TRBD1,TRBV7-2,CASSQGVGSNQPQHF,TGTGCCAGCAGCCAGGGGGTTGGTAGCAATCAGCCCCAGCATTTT
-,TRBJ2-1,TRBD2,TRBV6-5,CASSTGTSGNNEQFF,TGTGCCAGCAGTACCGGGACTAGCGGGAACAATGAGCAGTTCTTC
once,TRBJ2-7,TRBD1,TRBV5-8,CASSHRDRGVREQYF,TGTGCCAGCAGCCACCGGGACAGGGGAGTAAGGGAGCAGTACTTC
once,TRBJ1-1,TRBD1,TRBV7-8,CASSLGGQGALGAFF,TGTGCCAGCAGCTTAGGGGGACAGGGGGCATTGGGAGCTTTCTTT
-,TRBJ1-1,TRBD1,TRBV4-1,CASSPPGQGNTEAFF,TGCGCCAGCAGCCCGCCGGGACAGGGAAACACTGAAGCTTTCTTT
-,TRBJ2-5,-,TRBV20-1,CSASKENGETQYF,TGCAGTGCTAGTAAGGAGAACGGTGAGACCCAGTACTTC
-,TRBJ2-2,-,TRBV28,CASSLGGSFAGELFF,TGTGCCAGCAGTTTAGGGGGGTCATTCGCCGGGGAGCTGTTTTTT
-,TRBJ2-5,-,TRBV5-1,CASSYTGQQETQYF,TGCGCCAGCAGCTACACCGGACAGCAAGAGACCCAGTACTTC
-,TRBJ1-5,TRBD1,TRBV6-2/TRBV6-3,CASSSTGGFNQPQHF,TGTGCCAGCAGTTCGACAGGGGGGTTCAATCAGCCCCAGCATTTT
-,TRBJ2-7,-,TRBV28,CASSLSGEGTTYEQYF,TGTGCCAGCAGTTTATCGGGAGAGGGAACAACCTACGAGCAGTACTTC
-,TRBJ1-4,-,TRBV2,CASSDQGGEKLFF,TGTGCCAGCAGTGACCAGGGTGGGGAAAAACTGTTTTTT
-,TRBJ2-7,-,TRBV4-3,CASSQALGQREQYF,TGCGCCAGCAGCCAAGCCCTGGGCCAAAGGGAGCAGTACTTC
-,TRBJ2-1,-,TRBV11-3,CASSLGLRTGLSGGEQFF,TGTGCCAGCAGCTTAGGATTGAGGACGGGGTTGAGCGGAGGTGAGCAGTTCTTC
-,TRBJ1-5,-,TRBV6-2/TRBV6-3,CASSPRGRQGNQPQHF,TGTGCCAGCAGTCCCCGGGGAAGACAGGGCAATCAGCCCCAGCATTTT
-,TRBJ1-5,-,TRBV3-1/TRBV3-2,CASSPRGGQPQHF,TGTGCCAGCAGCCCCAGGGGTGGTCAGCCCCAGCATTTT
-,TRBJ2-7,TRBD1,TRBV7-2,CASSRGDRGDEQYF,TGTGCCAGCAGCAGAGGGGACAGGGGCGACGAGCAGTACTTC
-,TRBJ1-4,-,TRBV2,CASSDRTRDANEKLFF,TGTGCCAGCAGTGATAGGACCAGGGATGCTAATGAAAAACTGTTTTTT
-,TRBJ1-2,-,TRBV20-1,CSARDPYGYTF,TGCAGTGCTAGAGATCCGTATGGCTACACCTTC
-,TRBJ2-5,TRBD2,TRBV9,CASSVGALAGSGETQYF,TGTGCCAGCAGCGTAGGGGCGCTAGCGGGATCTGGGGAGACCCAGTACTTC
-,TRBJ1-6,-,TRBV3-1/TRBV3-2,CASSQSSLHF,TGTGCCAGCAGCCAATCTTCCCTCCACTTT
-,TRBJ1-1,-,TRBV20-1,CSASLRVAEAFF,TGCAGTGCTAGTCTCAGGGTAGCTGAAGCTTTCTTT
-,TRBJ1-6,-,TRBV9,CASSVDVTRSPLHF,TGTGCCAGCAGCGTAGACGTCACCCGGTCACCCCTCCACTTT
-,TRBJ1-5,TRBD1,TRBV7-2,CASSSGQALSNQPQHF,TGTGCCAGCAGCTCGGGACAGGCCCTTAGCAATCAGCCCCAGCATTTT
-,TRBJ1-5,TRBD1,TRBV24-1,CATSDPDRGNNQPQHF,TGTGCCACCAGTGATCCTGACAGGGGGAACAATCAGCCCCAGCATTTT
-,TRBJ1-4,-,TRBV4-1,CASSQDSRVRPATNEKLFF,TGCGCCAGCAGCCAAGATAGCAGGGTGAGACCCGCAACTAATGAAAAACTGTTTTTT
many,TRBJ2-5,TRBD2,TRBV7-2,CASSLAASGGETQYF,TGTGCCAGCAGCTTAGCGGCTAGCGGGGGGGAGACCCAGTACTTC